A selection of T cell receptor beta chains follows, all from one sample in a study of long-term antiretroviral therapy in people with HIV. Some clones are missing from TCRdb's copy, which holds only in-frame ones; the method was immunoSEQ multiplex PCR. Here the sample spans 30,000 to 40,000 clones, 83% being singletons. Material: unsorted PBMCs, obtained 0.4 years before starting antiretroviral therapy. These receptors all come from a man younger than 35 with HIV. CDR3s include the opening cysteine and the closing phenylalanine or tryptophan. The D gene is left open where the match is weak. The size of a clone is reported for some rows only, either as once, few or many, or as a class for expanded clones.

CDR3 DNA | CDR3 protein | D gene | J gene | clone size | V gene
TGTGCCAGCAGTGAAGCGGTTCGTACGGAGCAGTACTTC | CASSEAVRTEQYF | - | TRBJ2-7 | once | TRBV2
TGTGCCAGCTCACCACCAAACAGAAGGAGAAGCACTGAAGCTTTCTTT | CASSPPNRRRSTEAFF | - | TRBJ1-1 | - | TRBV18
TGTGCCAGCAGTACAGATTCCTATAATTCACCCCTCCACTTT | CASSTDSYNSPLHF | - | TRBJ1-6 | - | TRBV6-6
TGTGCCAGCAGCCCGTTACGAGGCCGGGGGGAGCAGTTCTTC | CASSPLRGRGEQFF | - | TRBJ2-1 | - | TRBV11-2
TGCGCCAGCAGTGAGTCCGAGGGGGGACGGGCCGGGGAGCTGTTTTTT | CASSESEGGRAGELFF | - | TRBJ2-2 | - | TRBV10-1
TGTGCCAGCAGCGAGAGCGGGAGCTCCTACAATGAGCAGTTCTTC | CASSESGSSYNEQFF | TRBD2 | TRBJ2-1 | - | TRBV9
TGTGCCAGTAGTATGGGGAAGGGGCCCGATGGGACCGGGGAGCTGTTTTTT | CASSMGKGPDGTGELFF | - | TRBJ2-2 | - | TRBV19
TGTGCCAGCAGTTTGAGGGGAGCCTACGAGCAGTACTTC | CASSLRGAYEQYF | - | TRBJ2-7 | - | TRBV6-5
TGCGCCAGCAGCTTGCAAGATTCTCTAGCGGGGGACCAGTACTTC | CASSLQDSLAGDQYF | TRBD2 | TRBJ2-7 | - | TRBV5-1
TGTGCCAGCTCACCTGGGACAGGGGGAAACCAAGAGACCCAGTACTTC | CASSPGTGGNQETQYF | TRBD1 | TRBJ2-5 | - | TRBV18
TGTGCCAGCAGCTCAACCTCGGGCAGGGCTCACTTATCACCGTACAATGAGCAGTTCTTC | CASSSTSGRAHLSPYNEQFF | - | TRBJ2-1 | - | TRBV27
TGTGCCAGCAGCCAAGTTCTCCATGGGGGGGGGCTCGAGCAGTACTTC | CASSQVLHGGGLEQYF | - | TRBJ2-7 | - | TRBV21-1
TGTGCCAGCAGTAAGACGACAGACTCCTACGAGCAGTACTTC | CASSKTTDSYEQYF | - | TRBJ2-7 | - | TRBV6-5
TGTGCCAGCAGACCAGGGGGTGCAACTAATGAAAAACTGTTTTTT | CASRPGGATNEKLFF | TRBD1 | TRBJ1-4 | - | TRBV2
TGTGCCACCAGCAGGGATGGGACTTTTGGAAACACCATATATTTT | CATSRDGTFGNTIYF | - | TRBJ1-3 | - | TRBV15
TGTGCCAGCAGTGATGGGGACGGGTATAGCAATCAGCCCCAGCATTTT | CASSDGDGYSNQPQHF | - | TRBJ1-5 | - | TRBV25-1
TGTGCCAGCAGTTCAATTAGACAGGGGGGTAACTATGGCTACACCTTC | CASSSIRQGGNYGYTF | TRBD1 | TRBJ1-2 | - | TRBV28
TGTGCCAGCAGCTTACGGCCAGGGAATTCACCCCTCCACTTT | CASSLRPGNSPLHF | - | TRBJ1-6 | medium-sized | TRBV7-3
TGTGCCAGCAGTGCAATTACAGGGAGGCATGGCTACACCTTC | CASSAITGRHGYTF | - | TRBJ1-2 | - | TRBV25-1
TGTGCCAGCAGCGTAGGAATTAGCGGGAGCTTGTGGGATGAGCAGTTCTTC | CASSVGISGSLWDEQFF | TRBD2 | TRBJ2-1 | - | TRBV9
TGTGCCAGTGAGGGACTTGCCTACGAGCAGTACTTC | CASEGLAYEQYF | - | TRBJ2-7 | - | TRBV6-1
TGTGCCTGGAGTGTACAGCGTTCCAATGAGCAGTTCTTC | CAWSVQRSNEQFF | - | TRBJ2-1 | - | TRBV30
TGTGCCAGCAGCTTGGGAGGAGCGGGGGGGTCCTACGAGCAGTACTTC | CASSLGGAGGSYEQYF | TRBD2 | TRBJ2-7 | - | TRBV5-6
TGTGCCAGCAGCTCTCTGGGGGGGGACACTGAAGCTTTCTTT | CASSSLGGDTEAFF | - | TRBJ1-1 | once | TRBV7-3
TGTGCCAGCAGCTTGAGCGGGAACTTGCACAATGAGCAGTTCTTC | CASSLSGNLHNEQFF | TRBD2 | TRBJ2-1 | - | TRBV5-4
TGCGCCAGCAGCTCCACGGGGGGCTACACCTTC | CASSSTGGYTF | - | TRBJ1-2 | few | TRBV4-1
TGCAGCGTTATCCGGGATCGGGGAGAGACCCAGTACTTC | CSVIRDRGETQYF | - | TRBJ2-5 | - | TRBV29-1
TGTGCCAGCAGCTACCCCGGAGACCCAGATACGCAGTATTTT | CASSYPGDPDTQYF | - | TRBJ2-3 | - | TRBV6-5
TGTGCCAGCAGCCCTGGATTCTCCGGGACAGAGATTTACGAGCAGTACTTC | CASSPGFSGTEIYEQYF | TRBD1 | TRBJ2-7 | - | TRBV11-1
TGTGCCAACCACAGGGGGCAAGCCTATGGCTACACCTTC | CANHRGQAYGYTF | TRBD1 | TRBJ1-2 | - | TRBV10-3
TGCAGCGTTGTGACAGGGATTAACACTGAAGCTTTCTTT | CSVVTGINTEAFF | TRBD1 | TRBJ1-1 | - | TRBV29-1
TGTGCCAGCAGACTTTGGACTGTCACAGATACGCAGTATTTT | CASRLWTVTDTQYF | - | TRBJ2-3 | - | TRBV7-8
TGCGCCAGCAGCCAGGGGGGACAGGCCAAACGTGGGGATACGCAGTATTTT | CASSQGGQAKRGDTQYF | TRBD1 | TRBJ2-3 | - | TRBV4-3
TGTGCCAGCAGTCTACCGGGACAGGCCTACAATGAGCAGTTCTTC | CASSLPGQAYNEQFF | TRBD1 | TRBJ2-1 | - | TRBV27
TGTGCCATCAGTGATAATTATGCCGGGGATACGCAGTATTTT | CAISDNYAGDTQYF | - | TRBJ2-3 | - | TRBV10-3
TGTGCCAGCAGCCCAATCCTCCGGGACAGGGGTTCACCCCTCCACTTT | CASSPILRDRGSPLHF | TRBD1 | TRBJ1-6 | - | TRBV4-2
TGTGCCTCAAAAGGTACGGGACCCAGCAATCAGCCCCAGCATTTT | CASKGTGPSNQPQHF | - | TRBJ1-5 | - | TRBV19
TGTGCCAGTAGTGTAACAGGGTATGGTTACGAGCAGTACTTC | CASSVTGYGYEQYF | - | TRBJ2-7 | - | TRBV19
TGTGCCAGCAGTGACCTAGGTTGGAGCACCTACAATGAGCAGTTCTTC | CASSDLGWSTYNEQFF | - | TRBJ2-1 | - | TRBV6-4
TGTGCCAGCAGCTCGTATGACAGGGGGCCTGGCTACACCTTC | CASSSYDRGPGYTF | TRBD1 | TRBJ1-2 | few | TRBV7-9
TGTGCCATCCTTAGCGGGAGGGAAAAATACAATGAGCAGTTCTTC | CAILSGREKYNEQFF | TRBD2 | TRBJ2-1 | - | TRBV2
TGTGCCAGCAGCTTGGACAGGAGCATGAACACTGAAGCTTTCTTT | CASSLDRSMNTEAFF | TRBD1 | TRBJ1-1 | - | TRBV7-9
TGTGCTAGTGGTTTGGGGTACAATGAGCAGTTCTTC | CASGLGYNEQFF | - | TRBJ2-1 | - | TRBV12-5